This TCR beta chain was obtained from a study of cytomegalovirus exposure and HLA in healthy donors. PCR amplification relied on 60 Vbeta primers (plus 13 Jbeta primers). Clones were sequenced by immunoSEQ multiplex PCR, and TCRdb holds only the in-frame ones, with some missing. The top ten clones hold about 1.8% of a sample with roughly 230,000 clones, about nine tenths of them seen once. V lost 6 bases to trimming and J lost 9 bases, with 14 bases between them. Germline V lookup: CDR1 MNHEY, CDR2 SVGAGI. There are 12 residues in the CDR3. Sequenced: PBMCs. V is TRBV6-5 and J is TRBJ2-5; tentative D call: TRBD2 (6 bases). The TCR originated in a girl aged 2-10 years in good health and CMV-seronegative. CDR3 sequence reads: CASSTGPGAQYF. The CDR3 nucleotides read TGTGCCAGCAGCACGGGCCCGGGGGCCCAGTACTTC.